The rows below give T cell receptor beta chains drawn from one sample of a study of a mutant IDH1 vaccine in newly diagnosed glioma. Here immunoSEQ multiplex PCR was the method, and the copy in TCRdb shows in-frame clones only, minus some. There are around 40,000 clones in the sample; around 82% occur only once, and under 20% lies in the top ten. No antigen is known for these receptors. The material was PBMCs, obtained from a glioma patient whose treatment included an IDH1 peptide vaccine. Receptors originate from a man younger than 30 with glioma. Some clones in this sample may be carry-over from other donors' samples. Each CDR3 is given with its conserved first and last residue. D genes are given only for firm matches. A row's size may be missing; if present it is once, few, many or a size class.

TRBV28,NA,TRBJ1-5,NA,CASSPGGRDSNQPQHF,TGTGCCAGCAGTCCGGGGGGCCGGGATAGCAATCAGCCCCAGCATTTT
TRBV4-2,TRBD1,TRBJ1-2,NA,CASSPPGQARIYGYTF,TGTGCCAGCAGCCCCCCGGGACAGGCGAGGATCTATGGCTACACCTTC
TRBV14,NA,TRBJ2-2,NA,CASSPRVGRPYTGELFF,TGTGCCAGCAGCCCACGGGTGGGACGTCCATACACCGGGGAGCTGTTTTTT
TRBV5-5,NA,TRBJ1-2,NA,CASSLDFNYGYTF,TGTGCCAGCAGCCTGGACTTTAACTATGGCTACACCTTC
TRBV6-4,NA,TRBJ1-2,NA,CASSSRAGSYGYTF,TGTGCCAGCAGTTCAAGGGCGGGAAGCTATGGCTACACCTTC
TRBV6-5,NA,TRBJ1-3,once,CASSYSKWLSGNTIYF,TGTGCCAGCAGTTACTCGAAGTGGCTATCTGGAAACACCATATATTTT
TRBV5-6,TRBD2,TRBJ2-7,medium-sized,CASSLGLAVYEQYF,TGTGCCAGCAGCTTGGGGCTAGCGGTATACGAGCAGTACTTC
TRBV5-1,TRBD2,TRBJ2-5,once,CASTTSGGVSETQYF,TGCGCCAGCACTACTAGCGGGGGGGTTTCGGAGACCCAGTACTTC
TRBV5-1,NA,TRBJ1-4,few,CASRDTSPEKLFF,TGCGCCAGCCGGGACACCTCTCCGGAAAAACTGTTTTTT
TRBV18,NA,TRBJ2-1,NA,CASSPNNEQFF,TGTGCCAGCTCACCAAACAATGAGCAGTTCTTC
TRBV2,NA,TRBJ1-1,few,CASSEALGGTEAFF,TGTGCCAGCAGTGAAGCGCTTGGGGGGACTGAAGCTTTCTTT
TRBV19,TRBD1,TRBJ1-2,NA,CASSHPGQRGYTF,TGTGCCAGTAGTCATCCGGGACAGCGAGGCTACACCTTC
TRBV6-5,NA,TRBJ1-4,few,CASSQTSFGELFF,TGTGCCAGCAGCCAAACGAGTTTCGGGGAACTGTTTTTT
TRBV6-5,NA,TRBJ1-2,NA,CASSYHGYRLEGYTF,TGTGCCAGCAGTTACCATGGCTACCGATTGGAGGGCTACACCTTC
TRBV30,NA,TRBJ1-4,NA,CAGTPGRQFATNEKLFF,TGTGCCGGGACCCCGGGACGGCAATTTGCAACTAATGAAAAACTGTTTTTT
TRBV11-2,NA,TRBJ2-7,large,CASSLEVYEQYF,TGTGCCAGCAGCTTAGAGGTATACGAGCAGTACTTC
TRBV7-9,NA,TRBJ1-4,few,CASSPASLELFF,TGTGCCAGCAGCCCCGCTTCCCTGGAACTGTTTTTT
TRBV7-2,TRBD2,TRBJ2-1,few,CASSLQRGGNEQFF,TGTGCCAGCAGCTTACAGCGGGGGGGGAATGAGCAGTTCTTC
TRBV6-6,NA,TRBJ2-6,NA,CASSYRGDGANVLTF,TGTGCCAGCAGTTACCGAGGGGACGGGGCCAACGTCCTGACTTTC
TRBV27,TRBD2,TRBJ2-1,NA,CASSLSREWNNEQFF,TGTGCCAGCAGTTTATCGCGGGAGTGGAACAATGAGCAGTTCTTC
TRBV9,NA,TRBJ1-6,NA,CASSVSYNSPLHF,TGTGCCAGCAGCGTTAGCTATAATTCACCCCTCCACTTT
TRBV14,TRBD2,TRBJ2-7,NA,CASSQASGASSYEQYF,TGTGCCAGCAGCCAGGCTAGCGGGGCGAGCTCCTACGAGCAGTACTTC
TRBV6-1,NA,TRBJ1-1,NA,CASSWGRGNTEAFF,TGTGCCAGCAGTTGGGGCAGGGGGAACACTGAAGCTTTCTTT
TRBV9,NA,TRBJ2-2,NA,CASSVVSVGVNTGELFF,TGTGCCAGCAGCGTTGTCTCCGTAGGGGTTAACACCGGGGAGCTGTTTTTT
TRBV25-1,NA,TRBJ2-7,once,CASSPSSYEQYF,TGTGCCAGCAGCCCTAGCTCCTACGAGCAGTACTTC
TRBV7-9,NA,TRBJ1-1,NA,CASSLSQTRAFF,TGTGCCAGCAGCCTGAGTCAGACACGAGCTTTCTTT
TRBV30,NA,TRBJ2-7,NA,CAWAEHLGVFEQYF,TGTGCCTGGGCGGAACACCTGGGAGTCTTCGAGCAGTACTTC
TRBV6-6,NA,TRBJ1-2,NA,CASSYPAGYGYTF,TGTGCCAGCAGTTATCCCGCAGGGTATGGCTACACCTTC
TRBV2,TRBD1,TRBJ1-4,NA,CASLAGGGKEKLFF,TGTGCCAGCCTCGCAGGGGGCGGGAAGGAAAAACTGTTTTTT
TRBV30,NA,TRBJ1-5,few,CAWSDGGRNQPQHF,TGTGCCTGGAGTGACGGGGGAAGGAATCAGCCCCAGCATTTT
TRBV7-7,NA,TRBJ2-1,few,CASSLELGGSYNEQFF,TGTGCTAGCAGCTTAGAACTGGGGGGCAGTTACAATGAGCAGTTCTTC
TRBV11-2,NA,TRBJ2-5,once,CASSLRMGTSEETQYF,TGTGCCAGCAGCTTAAGGATGGGGACAAGCGAAGAGACCCAGTACTTC
TRBV4-2,TRBD1,TRBJ1-3,NA,CASSHRDRSGNTIYF,TGTGCCAGCAGCCACCGGGACAGGTCTGGAAACACCATATATTTT
TRBV6-1,TRBD2,TRBJ2-3,NA,CASSRIAGAEDTQYF,TGTGCCAGCAGTCGAATAGCGGGGGCCGAGGATACGCAGTATTTT
TRBV19,TRBD1,TRBJ2-3,NA,CASSMTGGDSDTQYF,TGTGCCAGTAGTATGACAGGGGGCGACTCAGATACGCAGTATTTT
TRBV18,TRBD1,TRBJ1-5,NA,CASSPRTGLGGTDQPQHF,TGTGCCAGCTCACCCAGGACAGGGCTTGGAGGTACGGATCAGCCCCAGCATTTT
TRBV28,TRBD1,TRBJ1-2,few,CASSFFEGAVGYTF,TGTGCCAGCAGTTTTTTCGAGGGGGCGGTAGGCTACACCTTC
TRBV29-1,NA,TRBJ2-1,NA,CSVERINSYNEQFF,TGCAGCGTTGAACGAATAAACTCCTACAATGAGCAGTTCTTC
TRBV18,NA,TRBJ2-5,NA,CASSSGTQYF,TGTGCCAGCTCGTCCGGTACCCAGTACTTC
TRBV7-9,NA,TRBJ1-4,NA,CASSPSMGLDEKLFF,TGTGCCAGCAGCCCCTCAATGGGACTAGATGAAAAACTGTTTTTT
TRBV25-1,NA,TRBJ1-5,few,CASSHPLDFGNQPQHF,TGTGCCAGCAGTCACCCCCTCGATTTCGGCAATCAGCCCCAGCATTTT
TRBV27,NA,TRBJ2-7,NA,CASSLFGRAYEQYF,TGTGCCAGCAGTTTATTCGGGCGGGCCTACGAGCAGTACTTC
TRBV11-2,TRBD1,TRBJ1-2,NA,CASSSGGYGYTF,TGTGCCAGCAGCTCAGGGGGCTATGGCTACACCTTC
TRBV7-9,NA,TRBJ2-7,NA,CASSSPDYEQYF,TGTGCCAGCAGCTCCCCCGACTACGAGCAGTACTTC
TRBV6-6,NA,TRBJ1-5,NA,CASGQSVSNQPQHF,TGTGCCAGCGGCCAGAGCGTTAGCAATCAGCCCCAGCATTTT
TRBV19,TRBD1,TRBJ2-5,once,CASSTTGGMNQETQYF,TGTGCCAGTAGTACTACAGGGGGTATGAACCAAGAGACCCAGTACTTC
TRBV20-1,NA,TRBJ2-1,NA,CSAGTYEQFF,TGCAGTGCTGGGACGTATGAGCAGTTCTTC
TRBV6-1,NA,TRBJ1-1,few,CASTHLGLNTEAFF,TGTGCCAGCACCCACTTAGGACTGAACACTGAAGCTTTCTTT
TRBV7-2,TRBD2,TRBJ2-7,NA,CASSSPRLAGTEQYF,TGTGCCAGCAGCTCCCCCCGACTAGCGGGGACCGAGCAGTACTTC
TRBV6-6,NA,TRBJ1-2,NA,CASSYRGANYGYTF,TGTGCCAGCAGTTACCGGGGGGCTAACTATGGCTACACCTTC